A selection of T cell receptor beta chains follows, all from one sample in a study of blood T cell repertoires in COVID-19. Generated by immunoSEQ multiplex PCR, the TCRdb table keeps only in-frame clones and is missing some. The repertoire holds approximately 670,000 clones, with approximately 90% as singletons. Sequenced input: peripheral blood. These TCRs come from a woman under 30 with acute or convalescent COVID-19. Both conserved end residues are part of each CDR3. The order of the fields is J gene, clone size, V gene, D gene, CDR3 protein, CDR3 DNA. D genes are given only for firm matches. The size entry is marked missing in some rows and otherwise reads once, few, many or a size class.

TRBJ2-7 once TRBV5-6 . CASSLGYGKQYF TGTGCCAGCAGCTTGGGTTACGGGAAGCAGTACTTC
TRBJ2-7 . TRBV5-6 . CASSLAGKVRWDF TGTGCCAGCAGCTTGGCGGGGAAGGTGAGGTGGGACTTC
TRBJ2-6 . TRBV11-1 . CASSYGGSGANVLTF TGTGCCAGCAGCTACGGGGGCTCTGGGGCCAACGTCCTGACTTTC
TRBJ2-3 . TRBV20-1 TRBD2 CSASRASGGGTDTQYF TGCAGTGCTAGTAGGGCTAGCGGGGGTGGCACAGATACGCAGTATTTT
TRBJ1-6 . TRBV5-5 . CASSSPGDEGSWAPLHF TGTGCCAGCAGCTCACCGGGGGATGAAGGTTCATGGGCACCCCTCCACTTT
TRBJ1-3 . TRBV12-3/TRBV12-4 . CASSPSPGNTIYF TGTGCCAGCAGTCCAAGCCCGGGAAACACCATATATTTT
TRBJ1-1 . TRBV3-1/TRBV3-2 . CASSPSGGLPSQEAFF TGTGCCAGCAGCCCCTCCGGGGGGCTCCCCTCCCAGGAAGCTTTCTTT
TRBJ2-7 . TRBV27 TRBD1 CASSLWDRPYEQYF TGTGCCAGCAGTTTATGGGACAGGCCCTACGAGCAGTACTTC
TRBJ1-2 . TRBV5-1 TRBD1 CASSSGQIYGYTF TGCGCCAGCAGCTCGGGACAGATCTATGGCTACACCTTC
TRBJ2-7 . TRBV7-8 TRBD1 CASSYDDRAEQYF TGTGCCAGCAGCTACGACGACAGGGCCGAGCAGTACTTC
TRBJ2-7 . TRBV25-1 . CASSEDQGRIFEQYF TGTGCCAGCAGTGAGGACCAGGGAAGGATTTTCGAGCAGTACTTC
TRBJ2-3 . TRBV24-1 . CATSGENRAHPTDTQYF TGTGCCACCAGTGGGGAAAACAGGGCGCATCCCACAGATACGCAGTATTTT
TRBJ2-6 . TRBV6-5 TRBD2 CASSYRTSSGANVLTF TGTGCCAGCAGTTACCGGACTAGCTCTGGGGCCAACGTCCTGACTTTC
TRBJ2-7 . TRBV12-3/TRBV12-4 . CASSPGQLKEQYF TGTGCCAGCAGTCCCGGACAGTTGAAAGAGCAGTACTTC
TRBJ1-6 . TRBV6-5 . CASRRAEDSPLHF TGTGCCAGCAGGAGGGCGGAAGATTCACCCCTCCACTTT
TRBJ1-2 . TRBV27 TRBD1 CASREGGFGYGYTF TGTGCCAGCAGAGAAGGGGGCTTCGGCTATGGCTACACCTTC
TRBJ1-1 . TRBV27 . CASRRDTEAFF TGTGCCAGCCGACGGGACACTGAAGCTTTCTTT
TRBJ1-1 . TRBV7-3 TRBD1 CASSPGTGGRAEAFF TGTGCCAGCAGCCCCGGGACAGGGGGTAGGGCTGAAGCTTTCTTT
TRBJ2-1 once TRBV28 . CASRVWGGQNNEQFF TGTGCCAGCAGAGTCTGGGGGGGGCAGAACAATGAGCAGTTCTTC
TRBJ2-2 . TRBV7-8 . CASIVTGELFF TGTGCCAGCATCGTTACCGGGGAGCTGTTTTTT
TRBJ1-2 . TRBV24-1 TRBD1 CATQGPNLYGYTF TGTGCCACACAGGGGCCTAATCTCTATGGCTACACCTTC
TRBJ1-4 . TRBV15 . CAVDVPGHEKLFF TGTGCCGTCGACGTCCCGGGACACGAAAAACTGTTTTTT
TRBJ2-3 . TRBV4-2 . CASSQIDTSYTDTQYF TGTGCCAGCAGTCAAATAGACACATCCTACACAGATACGCAGTATTTT
TRBJ1-2 . TRBV12-3/TRBV12-4 . CASNTGKGKGYTF TGTGCCAGCAACACAGGGAAAGGAAAAGGCTACACCTTC
TRBJ2-5 . TRBV11-2 TRBD2 CASTRDTSGATGRTQYF TGTGCCAGCACCAGGGACACTAGCGGGGCGACGGGAAGAACCCAGTACTTC
TRBJ2-2 . TRBV6-5 . CASSRQVSNTGELFF TGTGCCAGCAGTCGACAGGTTTCGAACACCGGGGAGCTGTTTTTT
TRBJ1-1 . TRBV4-1 . CASSQDRTVNTEAFF TGCGCCAGCAGCCAAGATCGGACAGTGAACACTGAAGCTTTCTTT
TRBJ2-3 . TRBV7-3 TRBD2 CASSRAGTSGGPDTQYF TGTGCCAGCAGTCGGGCTGGGACTAGCGGGGGACCAGATACGCAGTATTTT
TRBJ1-2 . TRBV5-5 . CASSLAANYGYTF TGTGCCAGCAGCTTGGCCGCTAACTATGGCTACACCTTC
TRBJ2-2 once TRBV6-5 . CASLEAPSNTGELFF TGTGCCAGCCTTGAGGCGCCAAGCAACACCGGGGAGCTGTTTTTT
TRBJ1-4 . TRBV18 . CASSPDLGGLFF TGTGCCAGCTCACCGGACCTGGGGGGACTGTTTTTT
TRBJ2-1 . TRBV10-2 TRBD2 CASSETSGVYNEQFF TGCGCCAGCAGTGAGACTAGCGGGGTATACAATGAGCAGTTCTTC
TRBJ2-3 . TRBV7-2 TRBD2 CASSGLAGWDTQYF TGTGCCAGCAGCGGACTAGCGGGGTGGGATACGCAGTATTTT
TRBJ1-2 . TRBV3-1/TRBV3-2 . CASSQDNQGSGYGYTF TGTGCCAGCAGCCAAGATAATCAGGGGTCGGGCTATGGCTACACCTTC
TRBJ1-5 . TRBV7-9 TRBD1 CASSLTGGNQPQHF TGTGCCAGCAGCTTAACAGGGGGCAATCAGCCCCAGCATTTT
TRBJ1-1 . TRBV24-1 TRBD1 CATSEGQGRAEAFF TGTGCCACCAGTGAAGGACAGGGACGGGCTGAAGCTTTCTTT
TRBJ2-1 . TRBV14 . CASRSTSRPYNEQFF TGTGCCAGCAGGTCGACCTCGAGGCCCTACAATGAGCAGTTCTTC
TRBJ2-7 few TRBV7-9 . CASSLWRGYEQYF TGTGCCAGCAGCTTATGGAGGGGATACGAGCAGTACTTC
TRBJ2-7 . TRBV30 . CAWSAAEDEQYF TGTGCCTGGAGTGCCGCTGAGGACGAGCAGTACTTC
TRBJ1-4 . TRBV3-1/TRBV3-2 . CASSQAGRRLFF TGTGCCAGCAGCCAAGCAGGCAGAAGACTGTTTTTT
TRBJ2-1 once TRBV18 TRBD2 CASSPGAGGPHNEQFF TGTGCCAGCTCACCAGGTGCGGGGGGGCCCCACAATGAGCAGTTCTTC
TRBJ2-3 . TRBV7-2 . CASSPRTMNLDTQYF TGTGCCAGCAGCCCGCGGACTATGAATCTAGATACGCAGTATTTT
TRBJ1-1 once TRBV5-6 TRBD1 CASTGQSTNTEAFF TGTGCCAGCACGGGACAGTCAACTAACACTGAAGCTTTCTTT
TRBJ2-3 . TRBV12-3/TRBV12-4 . CASSAYSTDTQYF TGTGCCAGCAGTGCGTATAGCACAGATACGCAGTATTTT
TRBJ1-2 . TRBV21-1 . CASSKGPQAQISHYGYTF TGTGCCAGCAGCAAAGGGCCCCAGGCGCAAATCTCTCACTATGGCTACACCTTC
TRBJ1-1 . TRBV5-1 . CASSPGPGGSEAFF TGCGCCAGCAGCCCCGGCCCAGGAGGCTCTGAAGCTTTCTTT
TRBJ1-1 . TRBV4-1 . CASSHPAGGRGQAFF TGCGCCAGCAGCCATCCCGCCGGGGGGCGAGGTCAAGCTTTCTTT
TRBJ1-5 . TRBV5-4 TRBD1 CASRPTGTGGRGNQPQHF TGTGCCAGCCGCCCCACCGGGACAGGGGGCCGGGGGAATCAGCCCCAGCATTTT
TRBJ1-1 . TRBV5-1 . CASSEGARAFF TGCGCCAGCAGCGAGGGAGCGAGGGCGTTCTTT
TRBJ1-1 . TRBV5-1 TRBD1 CASSLTGTGGKFSEAFF TGCGCCAGCAGCTTAACCGGGACAGGGGGCAAATTCTCTGAAGCTTTCTTT
TRBJ1-2 . TRBV10-2 . CASSTGGAYGYTF TGCGCCAGCAGTACAGGAGGGGCCTATGGCTACACCTTC
TRBJ2-4 . TRBV7-2 TRBD2 CASSPRLAGGQGNIQYF TGTGCCAGCAGCCCGAGACTAGCGGGGGGCCAGGGAAACATTCAGTACTTC
TRBJ2-6 few TRBV6-4 . CASSDQGYSGANVLTF TGTGCCAGCAGTGATCAGGGTTACTCTGGGGCCAACGTCCTGACTTTC
TRBJ2-7 . TRBV3-1/TRBV3-2 TRBD1 CASSQGTGREQYF TGTGCCAGCAGCCAAGGGACAGGGCGCGAGCAGTACTTC
TRBJ2-6 . TRBV27 . CASSSPSSGANVLTF TGTGCCAGCAGTTCCCCCAGCTCTGGGGCCAACGTCCTGACTTTC
TRBJ1-1 . TRBV9 . CASSSSGDGLNTEAFF TGTGCCAGCAGCTCCTCAGGGGATGGTTTGAACACTGAAGCTTTCTTT
TRBJ1-1 . TRBV5-6 . CASSFADRNTEAFF TGTGCCAGCAGCTTTGCCGACAGGAACACTGAAGCTTTCTTT